The 17 T cell receptor beta chains presented below share a single source sample, sequenced in a study of blood T cell repertoires in COVID-19. Method: immunoSEQ multiplex PCR; TCRdb's copy keeps in-frame clones and lacks some. The table records approximately 300,000 clones, 70% to 90% of them present only once. Input material: peripheral blood. These receptors all stem from a human donor with COVID-19, enrolled during active disease. The donor label of this sample is uncertain.

J is TRBJ1-1 and V is TRBV30; 9 nucleotides line up with TRBD1. CDR1 is GTSNPN and CDR2 is SVGIG in the germline V gene (reference sequence). V trimming: 5 bases; J trimming: 4 bases; junction bases outside the gene matches: 11. This CDR3 has 15 residues. The CDR3 spells CAWSPKGTGLTEAFF. The DNA for the CDR3 is TGTGCCTGGTCCCCTAAAGGGACAGGGCTCACTGAAGCTTTCTTT.

The V call is TRBV6-5, the J call TRBJ2-7; perhaps TRBD2 as D (5 bases). This CDR3 comprises 14 residues. The V end was cut by 7 bases, the J end by 1 base, with 14 bases between. Germline V gene lookup returns CDR1 MNHEY and CDR2 SVGAGI. The DNA for the CDR3 is TGTGCCAGCAAATCGGAGGCGGATTCCTACGAGCAGTACTTC. Residues: CASKSEADSYEQYF.

The rearrangement uses TRBV5-6 and TRBJ2-3, with D perhaps TRBD2 (6 bases). The CDR3 consists of 15 residues. V lost 4 bases to trimming and J lost 2 bases, with 14 bases between them. Looked up from germline, CDR1 is SGHDT and CDR2 is YYEEEE. The CDR3, as DNA: TGTGCCAGCAGCACCCGGGACTTTTACACAGATACGCAGTATTTT. Translation: CASSTRDFYTDTQYF. Variable domain in full (rest from reference TRBV5-6 and TRBJ2-3): DAGVTQSPTHLIKTRGQQVTLRCSPKSGHDTVSWYQQALGQGPQFIFQYYEEEERQRGNFPDRFSGHQFPNYSSELNVNALLLGDSALYLCASSTRDFYTDTQYFGPGTRLTVL.

The chain employs TRBV3-1 (or the pseudogene TRBV3-2) and TRBJ1-6, with D possibly TRBD1 on 6 matching bases. V lost 5 bases and J 10 bases, leaving 21 bases between the germline ends. The CDR3 is 16 amino acids. Germline V lookup: CDR1 LGHDT, CDR2 YNNKEL (reference sequence). The CDR3 loop reads CASSFREGGARSPLHF. CDR3 sequence (DNA): TGTGCCAGCAGCTTTCGGGAGGGGGGGGCGAGGTCACCCCTCCACTTT.

This clone was counted a few times. The chain recombines TRBV13 with TRBJ1-3; a weak D match, TRBD1 (5 bases). Germline V gene sequence: CDR1 PRHDT, CDR2 FYEKMQ (reference sequence). This CDR3 is 17 amino acids long. V was cut by 4 bases and J by 0 bases, with 16 bases left in between. CDR3 nucleotides: TGTGCCAGCAGCTCTTCCGGACACACTTTCTCTGGAAACACCATATATTTT. Translated: CASSSSGHTFSGNTIYF.

The J gene is TRBJ1-5, the V gene TRBV5-5, with D possibly being TRBD1 (5 bases). The CDR3 has 14 residues. CDR1 and CDR2 (germline): SGHKS, YYEKEE (reference sequence). V was pared by 7 bases and J by 1 base, with 12 bases between. The CDR3 loop is CASGHGRSNQPQHF. In DNA, the CDR3 is TGTGCCAGCGGACATGGACGGAGCAATCAGCCCCAGCATTTT.

This rearrangement joins TRBV28 to TRBJ1-5; TRBD1 matches at 7 bases. This CDR3 region has 15 residues. Germline trimming cut 3 bases from V and 5 bases from J; bases unmatched to any gene: 7. Germline CDR1 MDHEN, CDR2 SYDVKM. In DNA form, the CDR3 reads TGTGCCAGCAGTTTGGATTCGGGACAGCATCAGCCCCAGCATTTT. Its protein is CASSLDSGQHQPQHF.

This rearrangement joins TRBV5-5 to TRBJ1-2; 8 bases fit TRBD1. Looked up from germline, CDR1 is SGHKS and CDR2 is YYEKEE (reference sequence). The V segment lost 1 base and the J segment 8 bases; nucleotides outside the gene matches: 4. CDR3 length equals 13 residues. The CDR3 DNA follows: TGTGCCAGCAGCTTGAACCCAGGGGGCGGCTACACCTTC. The encoded protein is CASSLNPGGGYTF.

The V call is TRBV28, the J call TRBJ2-3, with 9 nucleotides matching TRBD2. Germline loops: CDR1 MDHEN, CDR2 SYDVKM. The CDR3 has 16 amino acids. The trim removed 3 bases at V and 0 bases at J, leaving 4 bases unmatched. The CDR3 coding sequence is TGTGCCAGCAGTTTGCGGGAGGGCCGAAGCACAGATACGCAGTATTTT. It is translated as CASSLREGRSTDTQYF.

The chain carries TRBV24-1 and TRBJ1-5; weak D call: TRBD1 (6 bases). The CDR3 sequence is 14 residues long. Germline V gene data show CDR1 as KGHDR and CDR2 as SFDVKD. V was pared by 5 bases and J by 4 bases, with 11 bases between. The CDR3 DNA follows: TGTGCCACCAGTGGTACAGGGTGGAATCAGCCCCAGCATTTT. Amino acid sequence: CATSGTGWNQPQHF.

The chain has TRBV20-1 and TRBJ1-1; D possibly corresponds to TRBD1 (5 bases). Trimming left V 5 bases short and J 1 base short, with 8 bases between. From germline, CDR1 is DFQATT and CDR2 SNEGSKA (reference sequence). This CDR3 spans 12 amino acids. CDR3 in DNA: TGCAGTGCTGGTGACAGGAACACTGAAGCTTTCTTT. Translated, it gives CSAGDRNTEAFF.

J is TRBJ2-7 and V is TRBV28; 8 nucleotides match TRBD1. This CDR3 contains 15 residues. Losses at the gene ends were 6 bases for V and 2 bases for J; bases not matched to a gene: 9. Germline CDR1 MDHEN, CDR2 SYDVKM. The CDR3 loop reads CASRPYGTGPYEQYF. CDR3 nucleotides: TGTGCCAGCAGACCTTACGGGACAGGCCCCTACGAGCAGTACTTC. The full variable domain, its missing parts supplied by reference TRBV28 and TRBJ2-7, is DVKVTQSSRYLVKRTGEKVFLECVQDMDHENMFWYRQDPGLGLRLIYFSYDVKMKEKGDIPEGYSVSREKKERFSLILESASTNQTSMYLCASRPYGTGPYEQYFGPGTRLTVT.

This clone occurred once. The CDR3 reads CASSSGTGVGEQYF. CDR3 DNA: TGTGCCAGCAGTTCCGGGACAGGGGTAGGAGAGCAGTACTTC. The chain has TRBV6-5 and TRBJ2-7; 10 bases line up with TRBD1. Germline lookup yields CDR1 MNHEY and CDR2 SVGAGI. The CDR3 loop spans 14 amino acids. V shed 4 bases, J shed 7 bases, and the junction held 7 bases outside the gene matches.

CDR3 region: CASSLVGGSGYNEQFF. CDR3 nucleotide sequence: TGTGCCAGCAGCTTAGTGGGCGGGAGTGGTTACAATGAGCAGTTCTTC. The chain carries TRBV7-3 and TRBJ2-1; 7 nucleotides agree with TRBD2. The V gene end was trimmed by 2 bases and the J gene end by 4 bases; junction bases not matched to a gene: 8. The CDR3 is 16 amino acids. CDR1 is SGHTA and CDR2 is FQGTGA in the germline V gene.

This chain uses TRBV7-2 with TRBJ1-4, with D possibly TRBD1 on 6 matching bases. Per germline, CDR1 SGHTA and CDR2 FQGNSA. The V gene lost 7 bases and the J gene lost 8 bases, with 17 bases spanning the gap. The CDR3 consists of 14 residues. As DNA, the CDR3 is TGTGCCAGCAACTCTCCAGGGGTACGGGAAAAACTGTTTTTT. Its translation is CASNSPGVREKLFF.

The chain links TRBV14 to TRBJ1-5; 8 positions agree with TRBD1. The CDR3 has 16 residues. Trimming at V came to 1 base and at J to 2 bases, leaving 4 bases not matched to a gene. Germline CDR1 SGHDN, CDR2 FVKESK. In DNA form, the CDR3 reads TGTGCCAGCAGCCAAGCAGGGGGCGCGGGCAATCAGCCCCAGCATTTT. This sequence encodes CASSQAGGAGNQPQHF.

About this clone: Other DNA sequences within the sample encode an identical CDR3. The genes are TRBV19 and TRBJ2-5; perhaps TRBD2 as D (6 bases). The CDR3 contains 14 residues. Per the germline V gene, CDR1 is LNHDA and CDR2 is SQIVND (reference sequence). V was trimmed by 2 bases and J by 2 bases, leaving 9 bases between them. The chain's CDR3 is CASSINRGQETQYF. CDR3 nucleotide sequence: TGTGCCAGTAGTATAAATCGGGGGCAAGAGACCCAGTACTTC. Full variable domain (rest looked up from reference TRBV19 and TRBJ2-5): DGGITQSPKYLFRKEGQNVTLSCEQNLNHDAMYWYRQDPGQGLRLIYYSQIVNDFQKGDIAEGYSVSREKKESFPLTVTSAQKNPTAFYLCASSINRGQETQYFGPGTRLLVL.